A single sample gave rise to the 10 T cell receptor beta chains below, sequenced in a study of blood T cell repertoires in COVID-19. Clones were sequenced by immunoSEQ multiplex PCR, and TCRdb holds only the in-frame ones, with some missing. The data contain around 60,000 clones, around four fifths of them seen just once; the ten biggest clones take up about 15%. The sequencing input was peripheral blood. These receptors all come from a man at least 80 years old with acute or convalescent COVID-19.

The chain uses TRBV12-3 or TRBV12-4 and TRBJ1-1, with D uncertain. Trimming stripped 3 bases from V and 4 bases from J, with 9 bases between. The CDR3 runs to 13 residues. The CDR3 region has the DNA TGTGCCAGCAGTTTTTTCGAGGGCACTGAAGCTTTCTTT. Its protein is CASSFFEGTEAFF.

The rearrangement links TRBV5-5 to TRBJ2-1, with D maybe TRBD2 (5 bases). V lost 0 bases and J lost 7, with 17 bases in between. This CDR3 is 16 amino acids long. CDR1 and CDR2 from the germline V gene are SGHKS and YYEKEE (reference sequence). CDR3 residues: CASSLGGLAEQNEQFF. The CDR3 DNA follows: TGTGCCAGCAGCTTGGGTGGGCTAGCCGAGCAAAATGAGCAGTTCTTC.

The table lists this clone with a few counts. J is TRBJ2-7 and V is TRBV2, with D tentatively TRBD1 (7 bases). The CDR3 runs 16 residues. CDR1 and CDR2 (germline): SNHLY, FYNNEI. V was pared by 3 bases and J by 2 bases, with 17 bases between. The CDR3 DNA follows: TGTGCCAGCAGTGACTCTCTGGGCAGGGGGGCCTACGAGCAGTACTTC. Protein sequence: CASSDSLGRGAYEQYF.

The chain uses TRBV7-9 and TRBJ1-6; a weak D match, TRBD1 (5 bases). The CDR3 is 13 amino acids. Germline CDR1 and CDR2: SEHNR and FQNEAQ (reference sequence). Between the trimmed V and J ends, which lost 5 bases and 12 bases, there was a span of 14 bases. The CDR3 coding sequence is TGTGCCAGCAGCCAAGAAAACAGGCAACCCCTCCACTTT. Amino acids: CASSQENRQPLHF.

V and J are TRBV9 and TRBJ2-7; weak D call: TRBD1 (5 bases). Looked up from germline, CDR1 is SGDLS and CDR2 is YYNGEE. The CDR3 is 14 residues long. V was clipped by 0 bases and J by 3 bases, with 10 bases between them. CDR3: CASSVGLQDYEQYF. The CDR3, as DNA: TGTGCCAGCAGCGTAGGGTTACAGGACTACGAGCAGTACTTC.

The chain couples TRBV6-5 to TRBJ1-2; TRBD1 aligns across 8 bases. With 8 bases clipped from V and 2 bases from J, the junction kept 10 bases outside the gene matches. This CDR3 comprises 15 residues. Germline CDR1 is MNHEY and CDR2 is SVGAGI. Written as DNA, the CDR3 is TGTGCCAGCGGGAGGACAGGGCGTCTCAACTATGGCTACACCTTC. Translating it yields CASGRTGRLNYGYTF.

The chain joins TRBV9 to TRBJ1-2, with no clear D. Germline values: CDR1 SGDLS, CDR2 YYNGEE. The CDR3 has 14 amino acids. Trimming took off 3 bases at V and 4 bases at J, with 13 bases between the two ends. The CDR3 reads CASSAPTSLYGYTF. CDR3 in DNA: TGTGCCAGCAGCGCCCCTACTAGTCTCTATGGCTACACCTTC.

The chain couples TRBV5-1 to TRBJ1-5; TRBD1 is a possible D gene (6 bases). V shed 1 base and J shed 3 bases, with 8 bases lying between them. This CDR3 contains 14 residues. CDR1 and CDR2 from the germline V gene are SGHRS and YFSETQ. DNA of the CDR3: TGCGCCAGCAGCTTGACAGGGACCAATCAGCCCCAGCATTTT. Its protein product is CASSLTGTNQPQHF.

CDR3 nucleotides: TGTGCCAGCAGACCACAGGGCTTGTCACCCCTCCACTTT. Its protein is CASRPQGLSPLHF. V and J are TRBV6-6 and TRBJ1-6; a weak D match, TRBD1 (6 bases). This CDR3 has 13 amino acids. Germline V gene lookup returns CDR1 MNHNY and CDR2 SVGAGI (reference sequence). The germline V and J ends were trimmed by 6 bases and 10 bases, with 13 bases remaining between them.

The chain has TRBV27 and TRBJ2-5; the match to TRBD1 covers 10 bases. Germline V gene lookup returns CDR1 MNHEY and CDR2 SMNVEV (reference sequence). V was clipped by 5 bases and J by 7 bases; unmatched bases: 13. The CDR3 sequence is 16 residues long. The CDR3 DNA reads TGTGCCAGCAGTCCCAGGGAGGGGACAGGGGCCTTGACCCAGTACTTC. The encoded protein is CASSPREGTGALTQYF.